These T cell receptor beta chains were read from a single sample in a study of T-cell memory formation after mild COVID-19. MiXCR, run by TCRdb on the 5' RACE reads, gives a single entry per CDR3 protein. The data contain under 300,000 distinct CDR3 sequences, approximately 9% of them singletons. Material for sequencing was PBMCs or a T cell subset sorted from them (not recorded which). These receptors were obtained from a man between 18 and 29 years old who had mild COVID-19 (a few samples of this study predate the infection). Cell type and time point are not known. CDR3s include the opening cysteine and the closing phenylalanine or tryptophan. The D gene is left open where the match is weak. Rows give clone size only sometimes, using once, few, many, or a class for an expanded clone.

size	V	D	J	DNA	CDR3
few	TRBV5-6	TRBD2	TRBJ2-3	TGTGCCAGCAGCTTGGGGGGGGGAAACGTATGGAGCACAGATACGCAGTATTTT	CASSLGGGNVWSTDTQYF
many	TRBV5-1	NA	TRBJ2-3	TGCGCCAGCAGCTTGAAGGGCACAGATACGCAGTATTTT	CASSLKGTDTQYF
many	TRBV7-2	TRBD2	TRBJ2-1	TGTGCCAGCGGCCTAGCGGTGTACAATGAGCAGTTCTTC	CASGLAVYNEQFF
NA	TRBV20-1	NA	TRBJ2-3	TGCAGTGCTAGAGATTCGTCCGGGGGCGGCCCGGGAGATACGCAGTATTTT	CSARDSSGGGPGDTQYF
few	TRBV5-1	TRBD2	TRBJ2-2	TGCGCCAGCAGCACGGGAGGAGGGGAGAGCACCGGGGAGCTGTTTTTT	CASSTGGGESTGELFF
few	TRBV7-9	TRBD2	TRBJ2-5	TGTGCCAGCAGACCTGGACTAGCGGGGGGGTACCAAGAGACCCAGTACTTC	CASRPGLAGGYQETQYF
NA	TRBV20-1	NA	TRBJ1-1	TGCAGTGCTCGTAGGGAGACAGCTTTCTTT	CSARRETAFF
NA	TRBV7-6	NA	TRBJ2-6	TGTGCCAGCAGCTTAGCTTTAACTGGGGCCAACGTCCTGACTTTC	CASSLALTGANVLTF
NA	TRBV7-6	TRBD2	TRBJ2-1	TGTGCCAGCAGCCCGAGAGCGGGGGGGTTCAATGAGCAGTTCTTC	CASSPRAGGFNEQFF
few	TRBV5-1	NA	TRBJ1-2	TGCGCCAGCAGCTTGGGGGCCTCAGGGGATGGCTACACCTTC	CASSLGASGDGYTF
NA	TRBV7-2	NA	TRBJ1-5	TGTGCCAGCAGCTTCCCCGACAGAAATCAGCCCCAGCATTTT	CASSFPDRNQPQHF
NA	TRBV5-1	NA	TRBJ2-7	TGCGCCAGCAGCGGGACCGTGAGCTCCTACGAGCAGTACTTC	CASSGTVSSYEQYF
NA	TRBV6-5	TRBD2	TRBJ2-7	TGTGCCAGCAGACAGACGGGGGGACCACACGAGCAGTACTTC	CASRQTGGPHEQYF
few	TRBV20-1	NA	TRBJ2-3	TGCAGTGCTAGCGGCGCAGATACGCAGTATTTT	CSASGADTQYF
NA	TRBV4-1	NA	TRBJ2-1	TGCGCCAGCAGTTGGGGCTCCTACAATGAGCAGTTCTTC	CASSWGSYNEQFF
NA	TRBV7-2	NA	TRBJ2-7	TGTGCCAGCAGCCCTGCCCGACTTTCCTATTCCTACGAGCAGTACTTC	CASSPARLSYSYEQYF
few	TRBV9	TRBD1	TRBJ2-1	TGTGCCAGCAGCAAACGGACAGGGCGAGTACTTTACAATGAGCAGTTCTTC	CASSKRTGRVLYNEQFF
NA	TRBV12-3/TRBV12-4	NA	TRBJ1-1	TGTGCCAGCAGTTTCGGACAGGAAGCTTTCTTT	CASSFGQEAFF
NA	TRBV4-3	NA	TRBJ1-4	TGCGCCAGCAGCCAAGGCCACAGGGACGTTAGGGAAAAACTGTTTTTT	CASSQGHRDVREKLFF
NA	TRBV6-5	TRBD1	TRBJ1-6	TGTGCCAGCAGTTATGCCCAGACAGGGGGCTATTTCGGTTCACCCCTCCACTTT	CASSYAQTGGYFGSPLHF
few	TRBV29-1	NA	TRBJ2-6	TGCAGCGTTGAACTGGGGTCTGGGGCCAACGTCCTGACTTTC	CSVELGSGANVLTF
few	TRBV10-3	TRBD1	TRBJ1-4	TGTGCCATCAGTGAGTCGAGACAGGGGGCTGAAAAACTGTTTTTT	CAISESRQGAEKLFF